This T cell receptor (beta chain) came from a study of T cells in Graves' hyperthyroidism and ophthalmopathy (dated by TCRdb to about 2019). Context from the whole study: To identify distinguishing TCR V-J signatures, a discovery cohort of roughly 100 patients was used, comprising 43 with Graves' ophthalmopathy and 57 with stable Graves' hyperthyroidism. The roughly 90 discovery patients were divided at random into training and test sets in a 7:3 ratio. Prospective prediction of ophthalmopathy was tested in an independent validation cohort of about 19 hyperthyroidism patients and 17 patients who later progressed to ophthalmopathy. Once sampling was done, hyperthyroidism patients were given methimazole at a starting dose of 30 mg daily, whereas ophthalmopathy patients were given high-dose intravenous methylprednisolone. The study also compared thyroid tissue and blood T-cell repertoires from a handful of Graves' hyperthyroidism patients. According to the paper, TCR Vbeta CDR3 sequencing was carried out on more than 120 peripheral blood samples, which came from under 50 ophthalmopathy, under 80 hyperthyroidism and roughly 17 progressor patients.

Study-level results and caveats: Blood samples also contained most of the expanded thyroid clonotypes (frequency above 0.001), which suggests that blood repertoires may reflect thyroid immune responses. Sample size was not statistically predetermined, and blinding of investigators to group allocation was not performed. Ophthalmopathy was separated from stable hyperthyroidism by a 13 V-J signature model, with about 88% sensitivity and about 81% specificity obtained in cross-validation and 80%/75% obtained in testing. In validation, progression to ophthalmopathy was predicted by the model with around 71% sensitivity and 72% to 85% specificity, a median of about 6 months before onset.

The study excluded patients with uncontrolled infections, other autoimmune diseases, pregnancy or lactation. Clinical symptoms, serum thyroxine and TRAb, thyroid ultrasound, and orbital computed tomography formed the basis for the diagnoses. Total RNA was extracted with Trizol reagent, and quality was checked on an Agilent 2100 Bioanalyzer. Remarks on this clonotype: The antigen it binds to is not known. No qualities accompany the bases; no much larger clone lies one base away.

The TCR beta CDR3 regions were amplified from the RNA transcripts. For the first round of RT-PCR on the TCR CDR3, the HTBI primer set was used together with the Qiagen OneStep RT-PCR kit. Libraries were constructed in a second round of multiplex PCR, after which size selection and purification were carried out. Paired-end sequencing of the libraries was performed with 100 bp reads on an Illumina HiSeq2000. Concerning the study's data processing: SOAPnuke was used to process the raw data, with reads discarded if the reads contained adapters or uncalled bases, had a mean Phred below 15, or lacked an exact constant-primer or identifier match. COPE v1.2.5 was used to merge the high-quality paired reads, and each unique nucleotide sequence was defined as a clonotype. MiTCR v1.1 was used to align the clonotypes against IMGT TRBV, TRBD and TRBJ reference segments. The analysis included only V-J combinations with a frequency above 0.0001, which together covered approximately 99% of the repertoires. The TCS score was defined as the ratio of F50 (clonal expansion) to E x V (chaos), calculated using BLOSUM62-based TCRdist between CDR3 peptides within each V-J. Welch's t-statistics and random forest reduced roughly 530 V-J features to 13, which were used in a naive Bayes classifier (R e1071). Thyroid-blood repertoire similarity was quantified with the Morisita-Horn index. TCRdb reworked the public reads: Q25 trimming with fastp, MiXCR clone assembly, productive beta chains retained. Each entry is one CDR3 protein sequence, shown with its most common DNA and genes. None of the V and J calls come from the authors' own analysis; TCRdb made them. This sample comprises 650,000 to 800,000 distinct CDR3 sequences, about 45% of them detected only once. The ten largest clonotypes hold 6.5% to 9% of the sample.

This receptor was identified in an adult man with Graves' disease, either hyperthyroidism or ophthalmopathy (not recorded which). The sample taken for sequencing was peripheral blood or thyroid tissue (not recorded which).

CDR3 loop: CASSPRGRGGRTDYGYTF. The DNA sequence is TGTGCCAGCTCACCCAGAGGGCGAGGGGGGCGCACAGACTATGGCTACACCTTC. The V gene is TRBV6-2 or TRBV6-3 and the J gene is TRBJ1-2; TRBD1 might be the D gene, on 6 matching bases. V loses 8 bases of germline sequence and J loses 3 bases, and the interval between the two ends is 28 bases. The germline V gene sets CDR1 to MNHEY and CDR2 to SVGEGT. The CDR3 contains 18 residues, cysteine and phenylalanine counted. Just the 54-base CDR3 DNA is kept, in frame starting at base 1.